This T cell receptor (beta chain) was documented in a study of blood T cells in healthy people across ages. Ten milliliters was the volume of peripheral blood drawn from each donor. Primers used in a second PCR of about 6 to 12 cycles were a sample-barcoded 5' primer and a J-beta primer mix. Each cDNA molecule received a tag from a template-switch adaptor that had 12 random nucleotides. TCRdb called the 5' RACE reads again in MiXCR, with one record for every CDR3 protein. The table lists 1.5 million to 2 million distinct CDR3 sequences, about 31% of them singletons. There are 15 residues in the CDR3. Germline assignment: CDR1 SGHTA and CDR2 FQGTGA. Germline trimming cut 5 bases from V and 4 bases from J; bases unmatched to any gene: 7. With regard to this clonotype: What it recognizes is unknown.

Study findings and constraints: Diversity was higher, and naive CD4+ cells more numerous, in long-lived donors than in aged donors.

V usage is TRBV7-3 and J usage is TRBJ2-1; 8 bases match TRBD2. The TCR originated in a woman aged 30 to 39 in good health. The sequencing sample was made of blood. The CDR3 bases are TGTGCCAGCAGCGACCGGGGGGGCGCTTACAATGAGCAGTTCTTC. This sequence encodes CASSDRGGAYNEQFF.